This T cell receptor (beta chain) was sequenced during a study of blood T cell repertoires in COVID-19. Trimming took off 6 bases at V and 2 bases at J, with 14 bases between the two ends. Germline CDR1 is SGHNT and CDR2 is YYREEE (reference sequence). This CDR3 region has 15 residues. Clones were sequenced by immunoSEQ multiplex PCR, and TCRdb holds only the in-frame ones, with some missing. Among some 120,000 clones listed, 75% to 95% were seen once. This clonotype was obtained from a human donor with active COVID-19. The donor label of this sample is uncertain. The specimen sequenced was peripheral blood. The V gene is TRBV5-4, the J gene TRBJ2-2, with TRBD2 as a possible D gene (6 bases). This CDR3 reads CASTPGTFNTGELFF. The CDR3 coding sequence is TGTGCCAGCACCCCCGGGACTTTTAACACCGGGGAGCTGTTTTTT.